This T cell receptor beta chain was captured by sequencing in a study of T cell repertoires in cytomegalovirus infection. Overall study context: Both recently identified HLA-C-restricted and well-studied HLA-B-restricted CMV epitopes were used in the study.

Whole-study results and caveats: Cumulative public TCR beta family frequency identified CMV carriers with the relevant HLA. HLA-C-restricted CMV-specific TCR beta clonotypes were dominant in the ex vivo response.

This clonotype has a handful of counts. Its specificity is unknown. The CDR3 loop spans 15 amino acids. Germline V gene data show CDR1 as SGHTS and CDR2 as YDEGEE. With 2 bases clipped from V and 0 bases from J, the junction kept 5 bases outside the gene matches. MiXCR, run by TCRdb on the reads, gives a single entry per CDR3 protein. The sample lists about 340,000 distinct CDR3 sequences; almost 30% were seen once. The chain recombines TRBV5-8 with TRBJ2-7, with 7 bases matching TRBD1. Sequenced here: cultured PBMCs, sampled from culture after CMV antigen stimulation. The receptor comes from a human donor in good health (CMV status not recorded). Some clones in this sample may be carry-over from other donors' samples. Here the CDR3 DNA reads TGTGCCAGCAGCTTAAGACAGGGTGGCTCCTACGAGCAGTACTTC. Its protein product is CASSLRQGGSYEQYF.